The clone carrying this TCR beta chain occurred a few times. The antigen is unknown. J gave up 5 bases and V 5 bases, and 1 base lay outside the gene matches. The CDR3 runs 13 residues. Germline CDR1 KGHSH, CDR2 LQKENI. This sample is part of a study of OX40 agonist ivuxolimab in advanced cancers. Method: immunoSEQ multiplex PCR; TCRdb's copy keeps in-frame clones and lacks some. Altogether roughly 80,000 clones are present, about 80% being singletons, with the ten largest covering 2.5% to 3%. Whole-study results and caveats: Individuals who were partial responders at 0.1-3.0 mg/kg had clonal expansion that ranked among the lowest.

This receptor was taken from an adult with an advanced solid tumor such as melanoma, head and neck, liver or kidney cancer. The specimen was CD4+ or CD8+ T cells sorted from blood, collected in a trial of the OX40 agonist ivuxolimab. The chain recombines TRBV18 with TRBJ2-1; 9 nucleotides line up with TRBD2. CDR3 DNA: TGTGCCAGCTCAGAGCGGGGGGACAATGAGCAGTTCTTC. Translation gives CASSERGDNEQFF. Looking up the rest from reference TRBV18 and TRBJ2-1 gives the full variable domain: NAGVMQNPRHLVRRRGQEARLRCSPMKGHSHVYWYRQLPEEGLKFMVYLQKENIIDESGMPKERFSAEFPKEGPSILRIQQVVRGDSAAYFCASSERGDNEQFFGPGTRLTVL.